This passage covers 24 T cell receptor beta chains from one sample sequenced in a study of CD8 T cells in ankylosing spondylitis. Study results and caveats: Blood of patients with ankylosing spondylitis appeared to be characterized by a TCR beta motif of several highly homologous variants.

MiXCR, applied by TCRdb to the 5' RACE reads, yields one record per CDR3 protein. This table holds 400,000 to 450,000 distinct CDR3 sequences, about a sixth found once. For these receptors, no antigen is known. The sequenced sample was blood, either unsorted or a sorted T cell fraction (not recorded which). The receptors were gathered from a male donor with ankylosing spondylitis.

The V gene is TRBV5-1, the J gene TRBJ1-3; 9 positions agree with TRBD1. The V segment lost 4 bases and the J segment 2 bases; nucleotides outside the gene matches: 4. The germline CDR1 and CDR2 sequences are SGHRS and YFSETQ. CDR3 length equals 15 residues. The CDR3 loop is CASSVGTGPGNTIYF. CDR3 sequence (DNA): TGCGCCAGCAGCGTCGGGACAGGGCCTGGAAACACCATATATTTT.

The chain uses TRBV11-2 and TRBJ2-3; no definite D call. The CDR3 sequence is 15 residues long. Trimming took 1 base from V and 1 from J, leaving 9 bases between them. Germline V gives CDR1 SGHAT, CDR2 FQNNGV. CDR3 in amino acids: CASSLGSIRTDTQYF. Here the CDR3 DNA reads TGTGCCAGCAGCTTAGGGTCTATACGCACAGATACGCAGTATTTT.

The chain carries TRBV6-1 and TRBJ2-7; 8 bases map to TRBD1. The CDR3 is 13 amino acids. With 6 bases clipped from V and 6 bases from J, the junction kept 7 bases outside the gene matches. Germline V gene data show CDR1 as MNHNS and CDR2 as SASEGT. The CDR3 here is CASRRTGTVEQYF. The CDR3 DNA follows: TGTGCCAGCAGGCGGACAGGGACCGTCGAGCAGTACTTC.

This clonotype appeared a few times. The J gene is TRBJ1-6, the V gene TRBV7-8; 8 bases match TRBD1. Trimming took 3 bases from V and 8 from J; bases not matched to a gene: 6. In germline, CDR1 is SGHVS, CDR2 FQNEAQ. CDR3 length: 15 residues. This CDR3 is CASSFMDRDDSPLHF. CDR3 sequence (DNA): TGTGCCAGCAGCTTCATGGACAGGGATGATTCACCCCTCCACTTT.

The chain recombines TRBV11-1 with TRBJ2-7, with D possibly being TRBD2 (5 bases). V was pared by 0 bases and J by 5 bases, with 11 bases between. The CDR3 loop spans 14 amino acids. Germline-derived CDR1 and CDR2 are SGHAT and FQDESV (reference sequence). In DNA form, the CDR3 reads TGTGCCAGCAGCTTAGCGTTCGGGGTGCACGAGCAGTACTTC. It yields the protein CASSLAFGVHEQYF.

Here the CDR3 DNA reads TGCGCCAGCCAAACGGGGAAAGCACGAGAGACCCAGTACTTC. It encodes CASQTGKARETQYF. The chain is built from TRBV5-1 and TRBJ2-5; maybe TRBD2 (5 bases). In germline, CDR1 is SGHRS, CDR2 YFSETQ. Trimming took off 7 bases at V and 4 bases at J, with 17 bases between the two ends. There are 14 residues in the CDR3.

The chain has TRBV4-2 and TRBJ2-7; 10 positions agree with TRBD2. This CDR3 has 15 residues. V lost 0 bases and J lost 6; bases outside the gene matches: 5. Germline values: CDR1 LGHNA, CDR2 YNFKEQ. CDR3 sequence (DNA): TGTGCCAGCAGCCAAGATCGCGGACTAGCGGCCGAGCAGTACTTC. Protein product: CASSQDRGLAAEQYF.

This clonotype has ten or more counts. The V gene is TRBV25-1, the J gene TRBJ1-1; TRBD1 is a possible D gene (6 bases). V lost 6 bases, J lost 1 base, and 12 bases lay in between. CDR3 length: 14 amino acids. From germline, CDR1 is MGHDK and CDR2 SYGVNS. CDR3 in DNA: TGTGCCAGCAGGAGGGGACAAACGAACACTGAAGCTTTCTTT. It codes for CASRRGQTNTEAFF.

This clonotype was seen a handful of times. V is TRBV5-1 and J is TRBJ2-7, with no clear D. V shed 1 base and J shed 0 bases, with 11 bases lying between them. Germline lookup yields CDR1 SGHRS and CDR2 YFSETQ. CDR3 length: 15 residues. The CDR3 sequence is CASSLYGRSSYEQYF. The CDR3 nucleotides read TGCGCCAGCAGCTTGTACGGACGGAGCTCCTACGAGCAGTACTTC.

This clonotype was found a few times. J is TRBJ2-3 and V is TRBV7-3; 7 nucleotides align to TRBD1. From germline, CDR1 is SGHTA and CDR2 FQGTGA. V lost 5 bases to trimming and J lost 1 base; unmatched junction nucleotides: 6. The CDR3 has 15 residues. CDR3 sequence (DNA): TGTGCCAGCAGCCCACAGGGGACCGGCACAGATACGCAGTATTTT. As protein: CASSPQGTGTDTQYF.

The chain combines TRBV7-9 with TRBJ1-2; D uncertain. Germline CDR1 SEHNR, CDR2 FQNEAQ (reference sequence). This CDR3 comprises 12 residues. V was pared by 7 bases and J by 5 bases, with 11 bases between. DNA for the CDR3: TGTGCCAGCACCCTTCGAGATTATGGCTACACCTTC. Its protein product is CASTLRDYGYTF.

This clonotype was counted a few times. For the CDR3, the DNA is TGTGCCTGCGTACCGGGACAGGGGTGGGTTCTGGGCACTGAAGCTTTCTTT. Its protein is CACVPGQGWVLGTEAFF. The chain has TRBV30 and TRBJ1-1, with TRBD1 matching over 10 bases. J was trimmed by 4 bases and V by 6 bases; bases with no gene match: 17. This CDR3 is built from 17 residues. CDR1 is GTSNPN and CDR2 is SVGIG in the germline V gene (reference sequence).

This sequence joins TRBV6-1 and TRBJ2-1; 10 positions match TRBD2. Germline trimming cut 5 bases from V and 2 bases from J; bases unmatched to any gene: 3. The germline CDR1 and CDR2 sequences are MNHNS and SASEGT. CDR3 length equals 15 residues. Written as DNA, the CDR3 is TGTGCCAGCAGTCTAGCGGGAGTGACCTACAATGAGCAGTTCTTC. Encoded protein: CASSLAGVTYNEQFF.

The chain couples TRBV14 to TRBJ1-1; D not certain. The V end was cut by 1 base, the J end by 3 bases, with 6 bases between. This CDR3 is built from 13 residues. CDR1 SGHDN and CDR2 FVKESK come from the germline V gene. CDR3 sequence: CASSQGLYTEAFF. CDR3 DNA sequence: TGTGCCAGCAGCCAAGGACTGTACACTGAAGCTTTCTTT.

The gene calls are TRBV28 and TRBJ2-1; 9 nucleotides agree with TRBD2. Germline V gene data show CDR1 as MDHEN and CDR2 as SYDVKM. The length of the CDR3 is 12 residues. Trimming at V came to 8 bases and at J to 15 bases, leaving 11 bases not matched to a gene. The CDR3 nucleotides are TGTGCCAGCCAAGGGACTAGCAAATTTCTGTTCTTC. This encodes CASQGTSKFLFF.

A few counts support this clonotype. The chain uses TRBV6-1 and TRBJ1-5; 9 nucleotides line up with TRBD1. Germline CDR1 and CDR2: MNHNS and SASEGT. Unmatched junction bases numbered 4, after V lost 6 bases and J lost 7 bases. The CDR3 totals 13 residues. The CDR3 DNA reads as TGTGCCAGCAGAAACAGGGGGCACCAGCCCCAGCATTTT. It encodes CASRNRGHQPQHF.

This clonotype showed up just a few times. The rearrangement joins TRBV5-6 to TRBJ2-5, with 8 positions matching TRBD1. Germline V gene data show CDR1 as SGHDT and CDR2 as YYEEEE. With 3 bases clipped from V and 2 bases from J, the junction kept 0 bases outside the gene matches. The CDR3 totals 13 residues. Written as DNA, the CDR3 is TGTGCCAGCAGCTGGACAGGGCAAGAGACCCAGTACTTC. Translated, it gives CASSWTGQETQYF.

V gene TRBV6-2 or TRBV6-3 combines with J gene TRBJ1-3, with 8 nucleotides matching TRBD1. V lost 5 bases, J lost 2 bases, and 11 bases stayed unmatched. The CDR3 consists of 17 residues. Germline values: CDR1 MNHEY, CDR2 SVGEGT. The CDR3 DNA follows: TGTGCCAGCAGTCGCCGACAGGGGAGAGGGGCTGGAAACACCATATATTTT. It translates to CASSRRQGRGAGNTIYF.

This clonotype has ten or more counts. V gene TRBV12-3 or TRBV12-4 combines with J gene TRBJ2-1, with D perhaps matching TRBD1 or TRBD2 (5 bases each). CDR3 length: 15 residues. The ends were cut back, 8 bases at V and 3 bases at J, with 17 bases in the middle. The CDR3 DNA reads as TGTGCCAGCGGCCCTCCCCGTGGGGGCTACAATGAGCAGTTCTTC. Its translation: CASGPPRGGYNEQFF.

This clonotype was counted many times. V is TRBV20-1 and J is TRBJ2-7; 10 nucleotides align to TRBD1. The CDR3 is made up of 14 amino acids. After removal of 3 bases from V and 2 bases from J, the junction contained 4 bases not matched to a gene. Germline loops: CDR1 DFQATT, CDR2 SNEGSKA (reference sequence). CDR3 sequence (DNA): TGCAGTGCTAGTTCCGGGACAGGGGCCTACGAGCAGTACTTC. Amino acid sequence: CSASSGTGAYEQYF.

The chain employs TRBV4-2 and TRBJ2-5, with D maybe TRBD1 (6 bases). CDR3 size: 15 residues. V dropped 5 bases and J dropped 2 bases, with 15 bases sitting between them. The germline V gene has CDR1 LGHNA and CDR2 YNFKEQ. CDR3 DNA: TGTGCCAGCAGCATAGAACAGGGTCAACAAGAGACCCAGTACTTC. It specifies CASSIEQGQQETQYF.

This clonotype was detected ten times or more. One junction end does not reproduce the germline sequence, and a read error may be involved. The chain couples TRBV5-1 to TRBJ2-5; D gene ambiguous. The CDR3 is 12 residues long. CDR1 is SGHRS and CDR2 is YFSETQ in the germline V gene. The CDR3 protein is CASSLSQETQYF. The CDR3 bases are TGTGCCAGCAGCTTATCCCAAGAGACCCAGTACTTC.

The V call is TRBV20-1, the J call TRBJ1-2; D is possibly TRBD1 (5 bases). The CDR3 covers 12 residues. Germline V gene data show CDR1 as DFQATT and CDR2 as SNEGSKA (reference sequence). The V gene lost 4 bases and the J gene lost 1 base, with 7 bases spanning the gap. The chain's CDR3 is CSAKDINYGYTF. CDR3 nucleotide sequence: TGCAGTGCTAAGGACATTAACTATGGCTACACCTTC.

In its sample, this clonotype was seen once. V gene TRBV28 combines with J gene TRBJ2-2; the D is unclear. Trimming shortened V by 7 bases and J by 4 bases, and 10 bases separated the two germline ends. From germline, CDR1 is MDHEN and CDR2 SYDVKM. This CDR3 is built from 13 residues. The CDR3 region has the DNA TGTGCCAGCAACGGCGCCATCACCGGGGAGCTGTTTTTT. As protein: CASNGAITGELFF.